The 7 T cell receptor beta chains reported below all come from one sample, sequenced in a study of T cell changes during pregnancy in multiple sclerosis. TCRdb keeps only in-frame clones here, not all; method: immunoSEQ multiplex PCR. The profile shows some 81,000 clones, 75% to 90% of them singletons. Sequenced here: peripheral blood, sampled before pregnancy. Receptors originate from a female donor with multiple sclerosis, enrolled in a pregnancy study.

V and J are TRBV12-5 and TRBJ1-2, with TRBD1 matching 7 bases. CDR3 length: 13 amino acids. J was trimmed by 8 bases and V by 5 bases; bases with no gene match: 8. The V gene's germline CDR1 is LGHNT and CDR2 FRNRAP. This chain's CDR3 is CASGPGGTAGYTF. The CDR3 region has the DNA TGTGCTAGTGGTCCGGGGGGGACAGCGGGCTACACCTTC.

The J gene is TRBJ2-1, the V gene TRBV29-1, with 8 positions matching TRBD2. The germline V gene has CDR1 SQVTM and CDR2 ANQGSEA. V lost 3 bases, J lost 9 bases, and 10 bases stayed unmatched. The length of the CDR3 is 14 residues. CDR3 sequence reads: CSVDLAGLGVEQFF. Here the CDR3 DNA reads TGCAGCGTTGATTTAGCGGGACTTGGGGTTGAGCAGTTCTTC.

The V gene is TRBV28, the J gene TRBJ2-7, with D perhaps TRBD1 (6 bases). Between the trimmed V and J ends, which lost 3 bases and 6 bases, there was a span of 12 bases. Germline V lookup: CDR1 MDHEN, CDR2 SYDVKM. The CDR3 has 13 amino acids. CDR3 protein: CASSLRQVVEQYF. CDR3 bases: TGTGCCAGCAGTTTGAGACAGGTCGTCGAGCAGTACTTC.

The V call is TRBV7-9, the J call TRBJ1-3; D is possibly TRBD1 (5 bases). The CDR3 consists of 18 residues. Trimming left V 1 base short and J 1 base short, with 17 bases between. In germline, CDR1 is SEHNR, CDR2 FQNEAQ (reference sequence). This chain's CDR3 is CASSLDTGFLGSGNTIYF. CDR3 in DNA: TGTGCCAGCAGCTTAGACACAGGATTCCTCGGGTCTGGAAACACCATATATTTT.

The chain has TRBV7-9 and TRBJ1-1; 8 nucleotides match TRBD1. Unmatched junction bases numbered 2, after V lost 1 base and J lost 4 bases. The CDR3 is 14 residues long. Per germline, CDR1 SEHNR and CDR2 FQNEAQ (reference sequence). The chain's CDR3 is CASSLVTGGTEAFF. The CDR3 coding sequence is TGTGCCAGCAGCTTAGTAACAGGGGGCACTGAAGCTTTCTTT.

The V and J genes are TRBV5-1 and TRBJ1-1; tentatively, D is TRBD1 (5 bases). Trimming took 4 bases from V and 5 from J, leaving 12 bases between them. Germline V gene lookup returns CDR1 SGHRS and CDR2 YFSETQ. The CDR3 loop spans 13 amino acids. The CDR3 here is CASSDQGITEAFF. The CDR3 region has the DNA TGCGCCAGCAGCGATCAGGGCATAACTGAAGCTTTCTTT.

Note on this clone: In the same sample, other DNA sequences code for this CDR3. The V call is TRBV6-5, the J call TRBJ2-7; 12 bases map to TRBD2. The CDR3 runs to 14 residues. CDR1 is MNHEY and CDR2 is SVGAGI in the germline V gene. Unmatched junction bases numbered 0, after V lost 2 bases and J lost 4 bases. DNA of the CDR3: TGTGCCAGCAGTTACGGGACTAGCGGGTACGAGCAGTACTTC. Protein sequence: CASSYGTSGYEQYF.